The 27 T cell receptor beta chains presented below share a single source sample, sequenced in a study of blood T cell repertoires in COVID-19. Measured with immunoSEQ multiplex PCR; TCRdb has only the in-frame clones, and not every one. Among 250,000 or so clones listed, about 79% were seen once. Sequencing was done on a sample of peripheral blood. The receptors were sampled from a man at least 80 years old with acute or convalescent COVID-19.

This chain joins TRBV5-1 and TRBJ2-1, with D maybe TRBD1 (5 bases). The CDR3 covers 17 residues. The germline V gene has CDR1 SGHRS and CDR2 YFSETQ. The germline V and J ends were trimmed by 0 bases and 2 bases, with 15 bases remaining between them. As DNA, the CDR3 is TGCGCCAGCAGCTTGGCCCTACAGGTGATCGCCTACAATGAGCAGTTCTTC. Translated, it gives CASSLALQVIAYNEQFF.

The rearrangement joins TRBV24-1 to TRBJ2-3; 7 bases align to TRBD2. Trimming took 7 bases from V and 1 from J; bases not matched to a gene: 4. The CDR3 contains 14 residues. Per germline, CDR1 KGHDR and CDR2 SFDVKD. CDR3: CATRSSGGTDTQYF. The CDR3 coding sequence is TGTGCCACCAGGTCGAGCGGGGGCACAGATACGCAGTATTTT.

In this sample, this clone turned up once. V gene TRBV30 combines with J gene TRBJ1-5; D perhaps matches TRBD1 (6 bases). Germline V lookup: CDR1 GTSNPN, CDR2 SVGIG (reference sequence). The V gene lost 2 bases and the J gene lost 3 bases, with 8 bases spanning the gap. The CDR3 length is 13 residues. This chain's CDR3 is CAWSQGFNQPQHF. CDR3 coding DNA: TGTGCCTGGAGTCAGGGGTTCAATCAGCCCCAGCATTTT.

CDR3 bases: TGTGCCAGCAGCGGGGGACAGGGGACTTCACCCCTCCACTTT. The encoded protein is CASSGGQGTSPLHF. The chain uses TRBV2 and TRBJ1-6; 10 bases are a match to TRBD1. This CDR3 region has 14 residues. The ends lost 6 bases at V and 9 bases at J; junction bases unmatched: 5. Germline V gives CDR1 SNHLY, CDR2 FYNNEI.

The chain joins TRBV3-1 (or the pseudogene TRBV3-2) to TRBJ2-2, with 9 positions matching TRBD1. V dropped 1 base and J dropped 5; count of bases not matched to a gene: 8. The length of the CDR3 is 17 residues. CDR1 is LGHDT and CDR2 is YNNKEL in the germline V gene (reference sequence). CDR3 sequence reads: CASSQARTGVYTGELFF. CDR3 nucleotides: TGTGCCAGCAGCCAAGCCCGGACAGGGGTGTATACCGGGGAGCTGTTTTTT.

This clone occurred once. This rearrangement joins TRBV7-2 to TRBJ2-7; 8 positions agree with TRBD1. J was trimmed by 4 bases and V by 5 bases; bases with no gene match: 7. The CDR3 is 14 residues long. CDR1 SGHTA and CDR2 FQGNSA come from the germline V gene. CDR3 region: CASSPRQGRYEQYF. The CDR3 DNA follows: TGTGCCAGCAGCCCTAGACAGGGGCGGTACGAGCAGTACTTC. Using reference TRBV7-2 and TRBJ2-7 for the parts outside the CDR3, the full variable domain is GAGVSQSPSNKVTEKGKDVELRCDPISGHTALYWYRQSLGQGLEFLIYFQGNSAPDKSGLPSDRFSAERTGGSVSTLTIQRTQQEDSAVYLCASSPRQGRYEQYFGPGTRLTVT.

The J gene is TRBJ1-4, the V gene TRBV7-2, with 7 bases lining up with TRBD1. CDR3 length equals 17 residues. Per germline, CDR1 SGHTA and CDR2 FQGNSA. With 1 base clipped from V and 7 bases from J, the junction kept 12 bases outside the gene matches. CDR3 residues: CASSLVTARDSGEKLFF. In nucleotides, the CDR3 is TGTGCCAGCAGCTTAGTCACGGCCCGGGACAGCGGTGAAAAACTGTTTTTT.

This rearrangement joins TRBV18 to TRBJ2-1; D possibly corresponds to TRBD1 (6 bases). CDR3 length equals 15 residues. V dropped 6 bases and J dropped 4 bases, with 16 bases sitting between them. Germline lookup yields CDR1 KGHSH and CDR2 LQKENI. The CDR3 DNA follows: TGTGCCAGCTCGCCGGAACGGACAGTTTACAATGAGCAGTTCTTC. Its translation: CASSPERTVYNEQFF.

The chain has TRBV7-9 and TRBJ2-1; D is perhaps TRBD2 (5 bases). This CDR3 is built from 18 residues. Germline V gives CDR1 SEHNR, CDR2 FQNEAQ (reference sequence). The germline V and J ends were trimmed by 4 bases and 1 base, with 20 bases remaining between them. As DNA, the CDR3 is TGTGCCAGCAGCTCAGACGGTCGTCAGACGGGATCCTACAATGAGCAGTTCTTC. It translates to CASSSDGRQTGSYNEQFF.

CDR3 sequence reads: CATSDNRDRSSYEQYF. The CDR3 DNA sequence: TGTGCCACCAGTGATAACCGGGACAGGTCGTCCTACGAGCAGTACTTC. This chain uses TRBV24-1 with TRBJ2-7, with 8 bases matching TRBD1. Per germline, CDR1 KGHDR and CDR2 SFDVKD. The CDR3 covers 16 residues. With 3 bases clipped from V and 1 base from J, the junction kept 7 bases outside the gene matches.

The chain recombines TRBV5-6 with TRBJ1-4, with 9 bases lining up with TRBD1. J gave up 8 bases and V 3 bases, and 11 bases lay outside the gene matches. Germline values: CDR1 SGHDT, CDR2 YYEEEE. The CDR3 is made up of 16 amino acids. The CDR3 reads CASSYSPGQGMEKLFF. The CDR3 region has the DNA TGTGCCAGCAGCTACTCTCCGGGACAGGGCATGGAAAAACTGTTTTTT.

The chain uses TRBV20-1 and TRBJ2-7; TRBD2 matches 9 bases. This CDR3 spans 14 amino acids. Germline assignment: CDR1 DFQATT and CDR2 SNEGSKA (reference sequence). The V segment lost 3 bases and the J segment 7 bases; nucleotides outside the gene matches: 10. CDR3 DNA: TGCAGTGCTAGTGTGGCGGGAGGGCGTAGAGAGCAGTACTTC. This encodes CSASVAGGRREQYF.

This clone showed up just a few times. This sequence joins TRBV5-8 and TRBJ1-6, with 7 nucleotides matching TRBD1. The CDR3 loop spans 15 amino acids. The junction had 8 bases not matched to a gene; V was cut back by 3 bases and J by 8 bases. Germline V CDR1 and CDR2: SGHTS, YDEGEE. In DNA form, the CDR3 reads TGTGCCAGCAGCTACAGACAGGGCGCATATTCACCCCTCCACTTT. It codes for CASSYRQGAYSPLHF.

This sequence joins TRBV7-9 and TRBJ2-7; no reliable D call. V was trimmed by 5 bases and J by 1 base, leaving 15 bases between them. Germline V gene sequence: CDR1 SEHNR, CDR2 FQNEAQ (reference sequence). This CDR3 contains 15 residues. CDR3 bases: TGTGCCAGCAGCGGCGACATCTTATCTTCCTACGAGCAGTACTTC. This codes for CASSGDILSSYEQYF.

The J gene is TRBJ1-2, the V gene TRBV7-2; TRBD1 might be the D (6 bases). Germline assignment: CDR1 SGHTA and CDR2 FQGNSA. The CDR3 sequence is 12 residues long. Trimming removed 5 bases from V and 8 bases from J, with 12 bases in between. This CDR3 reads CASSPQGSGYTF. Here the CDR3 DNA reads TGTGCCAGCAGCCCCCAGGGGAGCGGCTACACCTTC.

The V gene is TRBV7-9, the J gene TRBJ2-4, with a tentative D call TRBD1 (6 bases). The CDR3 totals 16 residues. Trimming took off 5 bases at V and 1 base at J, with 15 bases between the two ends. Germline CDR1 and CDR2: SEHNR and FQNEAQ (reference sequence). This CDR3 is CASSVAGVEAKNIQYF. The CDR3 coding sequence is TGTGCCAGCAGCGTCGCAGGGGTTGAGGCCAAAAACATTCAGTACTTC.

This clone was picked up a small number of times. The rearrangement links TRBV14 to TRBJ2-4; unclear D gene. The CDR3 spans 12 residues. Trimming pared 1 base from V and 9 bases from J, leaving 7 bases between. Per the germline V gene, CDR1 is SGHDN and CDR2 is FVKESK. CDR3 sequence: CASSQVGGIQYF. As DNA, the CDR3 is TGTGCCAGCAGCCAAGTCGGCGGCATTCAGTACTTC.

This chain connects TRBV24-1 to TRBJ2-7, with TRBD1 as a possible D gene (5 bases). Germline V gene data show CDR1 as KGHDR and CDR2 as SFDVKD. The CDR3 consists of 15 residues. V was clipped by 5 bases and J by 0 bases, with 13 bases between them. The CDR3 is CATSAQTDHSYEQYF. CDR3 coding DNA: TGTGCCACCAGTGCCCAGACAGATCACTCCTACGAGCAGTACTTC.

The gene calls are TRBV13 and TRBJ1-5; D is possibly TRBD1 (6 bases). The CDR3 loop spans 17 amino acids. Germline lookup yields CDR1 PRHDT and CDR2 FYEKMQ (reference sequence). V was shortened by 5 bases and J by 0 bases, with 17 bases between the two germline ends. The CDR3 bases are TGTGCCAGCAGCCTCAGGGGCCCCGATATTAGCAATCAGCCCCAGCATTTT. Translating gives CASSLRGPDISNQPQHF.

This rearrangement joins TRBV19 to TRBJ1-3; D is uncertain. The V and J ends lost 3 bases and 0 bases respectively, with 12 bases between them. Germline V CDR1 and CDR2: LNHDA, SQIVND (reference sequence). The CDR3 has 16 residues. The CDR3 DNA sequence: TGTGCCAGTAGTATCTCGGGGAGGAGCTCTGGAAACACCATATATTTT. Translated, it gives CASSISGRSSGNTIYF.

The chain has TRBV28 and TRBJ1-4; D gene unclear. V was trimmed by 5 bases and J by 0 bases, leaving 10 bases between them. The CDR3 has 15 residues. The V gene's germline CDR1 is MDHEN and CDR2 SYDVKM. CDR3: CASSSWAATNEKLFF. Here the CDR3 DNA reads TGTGCCAGCAGTAGTTGGGCAGCAACTAATGAAAAACTGTTTTTT.

This chain joins TRBV5-8 and TRBJ1-2; D possibly corresponds to TRBD1 (5 bases). The germline V gene has CDR1 SGHTS and CDR2 YDEGEE. V was cut by 0 bases and J by 4 bases, with 10 bases left in between. This CDR3 is built from 14 residues. The CDR3 sequence: CASSLVRGTYGYTF. The CDR3 region has the DNA TGTGCCAGCAGCTTGGTGCGGGGCACCTATGGCTACACCTTC.

J is TRBJ2-7 and V is TRBV19; D gene ambiguous. Germline V gives CDR1 LNHDA, CDR2 SQIVND (reference sequence). This CDR3 spans 14 amino acids. V gave up 2 bases and J gave up 0 bases, with 8 bases separating them. This CDR3 reads CASSIQASSYEQYF. CDR3 in DNA: TGTGCCAGTAGTATACAGGCCAGCTCCTACGAGCAGTACTTC. Full variable domain (remainder filled in from reference TRBV19 and TRBJ2-7): DGGITQSPKYLFRKEGQNVTLSCEQNLNHDAMYWYRQDPGQGLRLIYYSQIVNDFQKGDIAEGYSVSREKKESFPLTVTSAQKNPTAFYLCASSIQASSYEQYFGPGTRLTVT.

V gene TRBV11-2 combines with J gene TRBJ2-1, with a possible D match to TRBD1 (5 bases). Germline CDR1 reads SGHAT; CDR2 reads FQNNGV. This CDR3 is built from 15 residues. Trimming left V 3 bases short and J 7 bases short, with 16 bases between. The CDR3 reads CASSFPGLGVNEQFF. For the CDR3, the DNA is TGTGCCAGCAGCTTCCCAGGTCTAGGGGTGAATGAGCAGTTCTTC.

This sequence joins TRBV11-2 and TRBJ2-1, with D uncertain. The CDR3 totals 13 residues. V was shortened by 4 bases and J by 9 bases, with 13 bases between the two germline ends. In germline, CDR1 is SGHAT, CDR2 FQNNGV. The CDR3 DNA sequence: TGTGCCAGCAGCTCCCACACCCTTCCTGAGCAGTTCTTC. It is translated as CASSSHTLPEQFF.

The chain recombines TRBV7-2 with TRBJ2-7, with 7 bases identical to TRBD2. The germline CDR1 and CDR2 sequences are SGHTA and FQGNSA. The CDR3 spans 16 residues. V was pared by 6 bases and J by 2 bases, with 13 bases of the junction left unmatched. CDR3 in amino acids: CASSRGVTSSTYEQYF. CDR3 in DNA: TGTGCCAGCAGTCGGGGGGTGACTAGCTCTACCTACGAGCAGTACTTC.

This chain uses TRBV11-2 with TRBJ2-7, with 9 bases that match TRBD1. V was pared by 1 base and J by 2 bases, with 9 bases of the junction left unmatched. Germline V lookup: CDR1 SGHAT, CDR2 FQNNGV. The CDR3 spans 17 residues. This CDR3 reads CASSLVSTGGYAYEQYF. DNA for the CDR3: TGTGCCAGCAGCTTAGTTTCGACAGGGGGGTATGCCTACGAGCAGTACTTC.